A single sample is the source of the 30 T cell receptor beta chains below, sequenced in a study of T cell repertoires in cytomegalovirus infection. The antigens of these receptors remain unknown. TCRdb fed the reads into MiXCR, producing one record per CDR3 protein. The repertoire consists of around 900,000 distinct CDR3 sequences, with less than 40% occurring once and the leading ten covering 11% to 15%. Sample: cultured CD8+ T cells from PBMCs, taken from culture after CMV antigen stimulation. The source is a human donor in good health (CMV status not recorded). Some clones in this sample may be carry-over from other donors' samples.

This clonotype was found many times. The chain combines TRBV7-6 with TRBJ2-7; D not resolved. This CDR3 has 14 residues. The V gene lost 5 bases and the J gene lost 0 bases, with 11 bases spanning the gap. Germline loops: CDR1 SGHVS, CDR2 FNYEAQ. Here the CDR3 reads CASSHGGTSYEQYF. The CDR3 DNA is TGTGCCAGCAGCCATGGCGGAACCTCCTACGAGCAGTACTTC. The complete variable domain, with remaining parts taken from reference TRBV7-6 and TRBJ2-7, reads GAGVSQSPRYKVTKRGQDVALRCDPISGHVSLYWYRQALGQGPEFLTYFNYEAQQDKSGLPNDRFSAERPEGSISTLTIQRTEQRDSAMYRCASSHGGTSYEQYFGPGTRLTVT.

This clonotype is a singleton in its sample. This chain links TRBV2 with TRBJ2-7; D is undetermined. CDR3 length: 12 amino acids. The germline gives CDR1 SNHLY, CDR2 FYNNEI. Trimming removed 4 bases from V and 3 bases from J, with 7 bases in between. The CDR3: CASSGLFYEQYV. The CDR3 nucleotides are TGTGCCAGCAGTGGTCTCTTCTACGAGCAGTACGTC.

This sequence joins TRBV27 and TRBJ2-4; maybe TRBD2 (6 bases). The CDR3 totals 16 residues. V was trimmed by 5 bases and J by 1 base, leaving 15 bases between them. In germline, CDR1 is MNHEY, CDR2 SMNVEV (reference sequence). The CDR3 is CASSAYLGGAKNIQYF. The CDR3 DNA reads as TGTGCCAGCAGTGCTTACCTTGGGGGGGCCAAAAACATTCAGTACTTC.

CDR3 sequence reads: CASSVRGAGNTIYF. CDR3 DNA: TGTGCCAGCAGCGTTCGGGGGGCTGGAAACACCATATATTTT. This chain uses TRBV9 with TRBJ1-3; D perhaps matches TRBD1 (5 bases). Germline V gene lookup returns CDR1 SGDLS and CDR2 YYNGEE. Between the trimmed V and J ends, which lost 2 bases and 2 bases, there was a span of 8 bases. There are 14 residues in the CDR3.

CDR3 coding DNA: TGTGCCACCCAACAGGGGAACGAGACCCAGTACTTC. It encodes CATQQGNETQYF. This sequence joins TRBV15 and TRBJ2-5, with 7 nucleotides matching TRBD1. Germline V CDR1 and CDR2: LNHNV, YYDKDF (reference sequence). V dropped 8 bases and J dropped 5; count of bases not matched to a gene: 5. The length of the CDR3 is 12 residues.

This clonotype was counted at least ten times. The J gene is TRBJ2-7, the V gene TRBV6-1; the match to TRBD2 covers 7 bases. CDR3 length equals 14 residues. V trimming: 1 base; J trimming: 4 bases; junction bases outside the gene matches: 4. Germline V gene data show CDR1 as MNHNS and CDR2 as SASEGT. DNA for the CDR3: TGTGCCAGCAGTGAAGTGGGACTACCATACGAGCAGTACGTC. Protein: CASSEVGLPYEQYV.

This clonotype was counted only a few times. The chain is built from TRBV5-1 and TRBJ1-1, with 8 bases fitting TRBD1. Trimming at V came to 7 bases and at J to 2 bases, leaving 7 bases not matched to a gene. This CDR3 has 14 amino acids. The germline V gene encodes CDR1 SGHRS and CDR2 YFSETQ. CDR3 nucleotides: TGCGCCAGCGGCGAGGACAGGGCTAACACTGAAGCTTTCTTT. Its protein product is CASGEDRANTEAFF.

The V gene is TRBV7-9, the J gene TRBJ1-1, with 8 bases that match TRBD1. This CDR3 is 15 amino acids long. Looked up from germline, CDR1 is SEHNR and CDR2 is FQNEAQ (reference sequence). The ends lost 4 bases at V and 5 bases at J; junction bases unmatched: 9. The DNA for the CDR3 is TGTGCCAGCAGCTCGATGACAGGGGATTTGACTGAAGCTTTCTTT. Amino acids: CASSSMTGDLTEAFF.

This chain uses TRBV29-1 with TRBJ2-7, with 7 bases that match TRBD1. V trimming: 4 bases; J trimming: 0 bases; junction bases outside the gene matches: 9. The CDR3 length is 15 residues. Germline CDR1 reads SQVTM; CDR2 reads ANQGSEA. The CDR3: CSVVGTEKSSYEQYF. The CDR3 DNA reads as TGCAGCGTTGTTGGGACAGAAAAGAGCTCCTACGAGCAGTACTTC.

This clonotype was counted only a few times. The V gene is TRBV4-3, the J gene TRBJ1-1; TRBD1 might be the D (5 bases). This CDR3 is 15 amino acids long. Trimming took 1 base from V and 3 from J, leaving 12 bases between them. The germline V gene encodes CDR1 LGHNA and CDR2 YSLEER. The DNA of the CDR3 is TGCGCCAGCAGCCAAGTTGCGGGAGGGGACACTGAAGCTTTCTTT. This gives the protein CASSQVAGGDTEAFF.

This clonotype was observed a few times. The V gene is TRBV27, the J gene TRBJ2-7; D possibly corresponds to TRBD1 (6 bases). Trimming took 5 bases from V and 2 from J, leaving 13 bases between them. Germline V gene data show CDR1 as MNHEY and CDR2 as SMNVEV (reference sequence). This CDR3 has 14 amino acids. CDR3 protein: CASSVRDTAYEQYF. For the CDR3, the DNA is TGTGCCAGCAGTGTCCGGGACACAGCCTACGAGCAGTACTTC.

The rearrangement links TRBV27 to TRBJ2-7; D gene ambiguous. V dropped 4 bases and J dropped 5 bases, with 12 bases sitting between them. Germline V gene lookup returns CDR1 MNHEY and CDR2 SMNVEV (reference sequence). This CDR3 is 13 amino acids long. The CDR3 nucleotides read TGTGCCAGCAGTTCGAGTGCGTGGAACGAGCAGTACTTC. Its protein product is CASSSSAWNEQYF.

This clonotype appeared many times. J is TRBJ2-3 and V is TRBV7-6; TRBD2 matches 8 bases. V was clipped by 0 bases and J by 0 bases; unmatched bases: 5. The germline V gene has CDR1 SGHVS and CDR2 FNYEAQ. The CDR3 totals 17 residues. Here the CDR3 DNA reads TGTGCCAGCAGCTTAGCGCTTGCGGGGGGAAGCACAGATACGCAGTATTTT. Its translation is CASSLALAGGSTDTQYF.

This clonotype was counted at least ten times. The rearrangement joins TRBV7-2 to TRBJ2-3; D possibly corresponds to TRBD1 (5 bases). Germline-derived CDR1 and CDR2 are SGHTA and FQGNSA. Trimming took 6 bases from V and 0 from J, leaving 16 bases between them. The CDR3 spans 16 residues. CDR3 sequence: CASRRTGATSTDTQYF. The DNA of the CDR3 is TGTGCCAGCAGGCGAACAGGAGCAACTAGCACAGATACGCAGTATTTT.

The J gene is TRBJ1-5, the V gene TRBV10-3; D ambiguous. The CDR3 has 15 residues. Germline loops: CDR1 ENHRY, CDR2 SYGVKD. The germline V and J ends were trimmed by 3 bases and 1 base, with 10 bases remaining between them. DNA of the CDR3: TGTGCCATCAGTGACGGGGTAACCAGCAATCAGCCCCAGCATTTT. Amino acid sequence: CAISDGVTSNQPQHF.

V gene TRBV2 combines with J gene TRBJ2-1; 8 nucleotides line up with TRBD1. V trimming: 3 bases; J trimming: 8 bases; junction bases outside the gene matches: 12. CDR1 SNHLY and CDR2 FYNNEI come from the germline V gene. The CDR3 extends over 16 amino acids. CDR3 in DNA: TGTGCCAGCAGTGACTCGGACAGGGACAACAGCGATGAGCAGTTCTTC. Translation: CASSDSDRDNSDEQFF.

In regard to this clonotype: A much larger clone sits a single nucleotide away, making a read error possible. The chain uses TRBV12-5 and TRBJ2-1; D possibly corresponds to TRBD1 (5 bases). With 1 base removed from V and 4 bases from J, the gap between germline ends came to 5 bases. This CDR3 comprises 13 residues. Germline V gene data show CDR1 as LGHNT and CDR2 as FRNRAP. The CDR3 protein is CASGLGQYNEQFF. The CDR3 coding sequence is TGTGCTAGTGGTTTGGGACAGTACAATGAGCAGTTCTTC.

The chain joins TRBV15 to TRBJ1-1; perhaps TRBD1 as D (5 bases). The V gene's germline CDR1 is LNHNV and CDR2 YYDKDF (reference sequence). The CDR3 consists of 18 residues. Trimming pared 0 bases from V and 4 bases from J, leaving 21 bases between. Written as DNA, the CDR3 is TGTGCCACCAGCAGAGATTTGGTTACAGGCGCAGGGAGCACTGAAGCTTTCTTT. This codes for CATSRDLVTGAGSTEAFF.

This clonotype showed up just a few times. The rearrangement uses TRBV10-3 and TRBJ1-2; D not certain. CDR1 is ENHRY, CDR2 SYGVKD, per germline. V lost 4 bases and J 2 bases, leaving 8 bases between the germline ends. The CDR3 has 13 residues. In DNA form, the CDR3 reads TGTGCCATCAGTGCGGGGAAGAACTATGGCTACACCTTC. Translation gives CAISAGKNYGYTF.

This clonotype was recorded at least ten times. For the CDR3, the DNA is TGTGCCAGCAGCCGAGGACAGATAACCTACAATGAGCAGTTCTTC. It translates to CASSRGQITYNEQFF. J is TRBJ2-1 and V is TRBV7-6; weak D call: TRBD1 (6 bases). Per the germline V gene, CDR1 is SGHVS and CDR2 is FNYEAQ. The V end lost 5 bases, the J end lost 2 bases, and 13 bases lay between the germline ends. The CDR3 length is 15 residues.

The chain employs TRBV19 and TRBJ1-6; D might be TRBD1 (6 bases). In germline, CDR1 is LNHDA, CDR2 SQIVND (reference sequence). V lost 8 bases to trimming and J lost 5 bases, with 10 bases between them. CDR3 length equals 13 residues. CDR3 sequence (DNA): TGTGCCAGTGGACAGCCCCATAATTCACCCCTCCACTTT. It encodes CASGQPHNSPLHF.

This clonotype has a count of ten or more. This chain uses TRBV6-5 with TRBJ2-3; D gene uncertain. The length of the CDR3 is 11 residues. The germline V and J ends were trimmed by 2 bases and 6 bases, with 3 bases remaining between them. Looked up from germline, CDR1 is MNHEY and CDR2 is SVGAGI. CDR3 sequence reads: CASSYGDTQYF. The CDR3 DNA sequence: TGTGCCAGCAGTTACGGGGATACGCAGTATTTT.

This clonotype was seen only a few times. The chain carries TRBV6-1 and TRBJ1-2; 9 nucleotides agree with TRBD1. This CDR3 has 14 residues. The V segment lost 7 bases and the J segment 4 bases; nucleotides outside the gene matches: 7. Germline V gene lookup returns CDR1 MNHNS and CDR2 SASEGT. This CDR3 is CASTEQGALYGYTF. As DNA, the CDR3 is TGTGCCAGCACCGAACAGGGGGCCCTCTATGGCTACACCTTC.

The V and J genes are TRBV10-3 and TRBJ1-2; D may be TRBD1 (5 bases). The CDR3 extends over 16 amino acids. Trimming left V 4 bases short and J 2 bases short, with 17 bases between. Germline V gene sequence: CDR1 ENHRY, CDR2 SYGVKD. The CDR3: CAISVFDSRRNYGYTF. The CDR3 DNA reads TGTGCCATCAGTGTTTTCGACAGCCGCCGGAACTATGGCTACACCTTC.

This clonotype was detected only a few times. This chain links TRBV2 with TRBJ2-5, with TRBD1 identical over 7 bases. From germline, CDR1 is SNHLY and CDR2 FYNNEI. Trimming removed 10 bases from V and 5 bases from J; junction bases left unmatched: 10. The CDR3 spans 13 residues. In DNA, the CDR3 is TGTGCCACCCTGACAGGGCAGGGGGAGACCCAGTACTTC. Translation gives CATLTGQGETQYF.

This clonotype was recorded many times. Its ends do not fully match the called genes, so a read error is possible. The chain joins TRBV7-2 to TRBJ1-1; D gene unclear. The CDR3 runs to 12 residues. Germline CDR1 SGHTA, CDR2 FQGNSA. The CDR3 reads CASRLGFTEAFF. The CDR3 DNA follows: TGTGCCAGCAGATTAGGGTTCACTGAAGCTTTCTTT. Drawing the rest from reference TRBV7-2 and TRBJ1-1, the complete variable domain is GAGVSQSPSNKVTEKGKDVELRCDPISGHTALYWYRQSLGQGLEFLIYFQGNSAPDKSGLPSDRFSAERTGGSVSTLTIQRTQQEDSAVYLCASRLGFTEAFFGQGTRLTVV.

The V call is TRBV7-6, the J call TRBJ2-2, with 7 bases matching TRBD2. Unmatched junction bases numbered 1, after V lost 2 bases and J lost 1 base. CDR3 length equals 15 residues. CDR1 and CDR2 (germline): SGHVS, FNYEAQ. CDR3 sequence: CASSLPSGNTGELFF. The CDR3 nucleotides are TGTGCCAGCAGCTTACCTAGCGGGAACACCGGGGAGCTGTTTTTT.

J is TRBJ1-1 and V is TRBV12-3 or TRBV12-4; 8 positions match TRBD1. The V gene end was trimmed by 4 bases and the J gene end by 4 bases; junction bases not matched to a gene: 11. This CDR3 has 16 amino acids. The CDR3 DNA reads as TGTGCCAGCAGTTCAAACAGGGGGATATTCATCACTGAAGCTTTCTTT. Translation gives CASSSNRGIFITEAFF.

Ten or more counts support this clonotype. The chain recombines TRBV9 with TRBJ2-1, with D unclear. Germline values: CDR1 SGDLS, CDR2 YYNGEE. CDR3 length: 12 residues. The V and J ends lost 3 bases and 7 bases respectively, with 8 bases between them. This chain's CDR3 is CASSEYFNEQFF. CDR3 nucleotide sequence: TGTGCCAGCAGCGAGTACTTTAATGAGCAGTTCTTC.

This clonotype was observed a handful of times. The CDR3 DNA is TGTGCCAGCAGTTACTCAGGGACAGCAAGTGACTACGAGCAGTACTTC. Amino acid sequence: CASSYSGTASDYEQYF. The chain uses TRBV6-5 and TRBJ2-7; TRBD1 agrees at 7 bases. Germline V gene sequence: CDR1 MNHEY, CDR2 SVGAGI. This CDR3 has 16 amino acids. Unmatched junction bases numbered 8, after V lost 0 bases and J lost 3 bases.